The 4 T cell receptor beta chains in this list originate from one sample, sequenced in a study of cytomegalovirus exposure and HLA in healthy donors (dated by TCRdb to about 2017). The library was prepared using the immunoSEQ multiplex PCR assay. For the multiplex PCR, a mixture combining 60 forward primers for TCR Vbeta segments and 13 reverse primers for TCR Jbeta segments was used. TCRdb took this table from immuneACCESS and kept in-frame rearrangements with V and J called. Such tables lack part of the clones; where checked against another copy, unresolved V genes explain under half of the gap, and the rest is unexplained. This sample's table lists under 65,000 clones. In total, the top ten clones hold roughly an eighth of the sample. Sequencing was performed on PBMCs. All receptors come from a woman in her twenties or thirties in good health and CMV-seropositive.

CDR3 nucleotides: TGTGCCAGTCCCGGGGGTTTTGCCGCGAACACCGGGGAGCTGTTTTTT. Protein product: CASPGGFAANTGELFF. The chain carries TRBV25-1 and TRBJ2-2, with a possible D match to TRBD2 (6 bases). V lost 9 bases to trimming and J lost 0 bases, with 17 bases between them. CDR1 is MGHDK and CDR2 is SYGVNS in the germline V gene. The CDR3 totals 16 residues. Variable domain in full (rest from reference TRBV25-1 and TRBJ2-2): EADIYQTPRYLVIGTGKKITLECSQTMGHDKMYWYQQDPGMELHLIHYSYGVNSTEKGDLSSESTVSRIRTEHFPLTLESARPSHTSQYLCASPGGFAANTGELFFGEGSRLTVL.

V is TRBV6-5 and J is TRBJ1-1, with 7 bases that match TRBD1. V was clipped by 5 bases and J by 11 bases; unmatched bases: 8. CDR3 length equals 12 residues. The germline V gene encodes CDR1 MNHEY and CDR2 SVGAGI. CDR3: CASSRGTDDAFF. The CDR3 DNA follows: TGTGCCAGCAGTCGGGGGACAGATGATGCTTTCTTT.

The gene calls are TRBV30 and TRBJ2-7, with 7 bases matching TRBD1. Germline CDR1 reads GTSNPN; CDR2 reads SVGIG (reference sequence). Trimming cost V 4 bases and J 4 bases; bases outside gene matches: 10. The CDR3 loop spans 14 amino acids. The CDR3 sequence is CAWKVPGQIYEQYF. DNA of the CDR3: TGTGCCTGGAAGGTCCCGGGACAGATTTACGAGCAGTACTTC.

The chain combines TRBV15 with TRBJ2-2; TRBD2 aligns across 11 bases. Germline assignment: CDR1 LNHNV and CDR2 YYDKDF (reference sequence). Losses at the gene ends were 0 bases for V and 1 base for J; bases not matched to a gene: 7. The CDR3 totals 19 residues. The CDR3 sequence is CATSRDKPGLAGNTGELFF. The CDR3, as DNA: TGTGCCACCAGCAGAGACAAGCCCGGACTAGCGGGGAACACCGGGGAGCTGTTTTTT.